This TCR beta chain appears in the sequencing data of a study of blood T cells in healthy people across ages. Using a J-beta primer mix together with a sample-barcoded 5' primer, a second PCR was run for roughly 7 to 12 cycles. In TCRdb, the 5' RACE reads were re-called with MiXCR into one record per CDR3 protein. The sample has about 1.8 million distinct CDR3 sequences, about 50% seen once. The CDR3 is 12 residues long. Trimming removed 5 bases from V and 2 bases from J, with 8 bases in between. CDR1 and CDR2 (germline): DFQATT, SNEGSKA (reference sequence). This clonotype has only a few counts. The J gene is TRBJ2-3, the V gene TRBV20-1; D is ambiguous. This sequence was found in a middle-aged woman in good health. Specimen: blood. The CDR3, as DNA: TGCAGTGCTCAGGCGGTCACAGATACGCAGTATTTT. It encodes CSAQAVTDTQYF.